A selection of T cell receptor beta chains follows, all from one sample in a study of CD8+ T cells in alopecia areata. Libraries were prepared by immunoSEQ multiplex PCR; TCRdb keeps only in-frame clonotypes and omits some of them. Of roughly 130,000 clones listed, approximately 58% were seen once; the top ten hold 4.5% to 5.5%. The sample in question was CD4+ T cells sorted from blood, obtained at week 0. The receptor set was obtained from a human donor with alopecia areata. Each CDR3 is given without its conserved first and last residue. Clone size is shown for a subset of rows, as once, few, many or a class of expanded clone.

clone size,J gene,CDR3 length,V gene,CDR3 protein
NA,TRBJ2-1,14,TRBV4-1,ASSQVVMGDYNEQF
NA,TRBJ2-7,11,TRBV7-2,ASSLGRPYEQY
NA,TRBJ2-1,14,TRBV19,ASSMKGGASYNEQF
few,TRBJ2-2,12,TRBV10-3,AISPIRGTGELF
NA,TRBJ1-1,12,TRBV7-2,ASSSTVLNTEAF
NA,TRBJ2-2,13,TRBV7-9,AISTEWEGTGELF
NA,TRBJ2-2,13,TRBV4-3,ASSQGRPNTGELF
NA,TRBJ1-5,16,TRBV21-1,ASSKALWDRGNNQPQH
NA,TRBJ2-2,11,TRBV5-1,ASRAADTGELF
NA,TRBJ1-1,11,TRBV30,AWSGDRLLGAF
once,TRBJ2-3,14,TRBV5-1,ASSIGTPSERDTQY
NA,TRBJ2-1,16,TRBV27,ATLSLSVGLGGLGEQF
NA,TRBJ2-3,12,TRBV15,ATSRDRAPDTQY
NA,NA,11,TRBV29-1,SVEGQGMYEQY
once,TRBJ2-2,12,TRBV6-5,ASSLGGQVGELF
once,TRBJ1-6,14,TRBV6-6,ASSPETGVFYSPLH
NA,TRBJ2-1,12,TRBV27,ASSFDSGSYEQF
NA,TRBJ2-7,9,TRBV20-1,SAQQGGEQY
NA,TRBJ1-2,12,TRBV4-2,ASSQGDGNYGYT
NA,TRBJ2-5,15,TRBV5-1,ASTPGQGSPGQETQY
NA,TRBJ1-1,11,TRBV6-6,AGGGQGNTEAF
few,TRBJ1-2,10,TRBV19,ASKDPNYGYT
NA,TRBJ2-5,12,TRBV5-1,ASSLAGGQETQY
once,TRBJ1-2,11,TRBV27,ASSLQRNYGYT
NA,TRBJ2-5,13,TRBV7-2,ASSLRTGGQETQY
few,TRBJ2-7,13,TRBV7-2,ASSFLAGTGYEQY
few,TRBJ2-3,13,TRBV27,ASSRRPSSPDTQY